This TCR beta chain was retrieved from a study of CD8+CD57+ T cells in acquired aplastic anemia. Study observations and caveats: Over 25 CD8+ CDR3 sequences occurred in both the patients and the controls. Significance was not reached for CD8+ Simpson's diversity between patients and controls.

To note about this clonotype: As yet, its antigen is unknown.

Genomic DNA served as template for TCR beta VDJ and CDR3 profiling. Each CDR3 protein is one row after TCRdb ran MiXCR on the reads. Of 130,000 or so distinct CDR3 sequences listed, about 40% are singletons. This CDR3 region has 12 residues. V dropped 5 bases and J dropped 2 bases, with 7 bases sitting between them. Per germline, CDR1 ENHRY and CDR2 SYGVKD. The receptor was isolated from a human donor in good health, serving as a control. The chain uses TRBV10-3 and TRBJ2-7; D remains unclear. Sequenced input: sorted CD4+, CD8+, or CD8+CD57+ T cells (not recorded which) from PBMCs. The CDR3 region is CAISPATYEQYF. For the CDR3, the DNA is TGTGCCATCAGTCCGGCGACCTACGAGCAGTACTTC.